The clone carrying this T cell receptor (beta chain) has a handful of counts. Its antigen is unknown. Both 60 Vbeta primers and 13 Jbeta primers went into the PCR. The table came from immunoSEQ multiplex PCR; TCRdb's copy has only in-frame clones and leaves some out. The table includes about 140,000 clones, more than 60% detected once. This CDR3 contains 16 residues. Looked up from germline, CDR1 is SGDLS and CDR2 is YYNGEE. The germline V and J ends were trimmed by 0 bases and 6 bases, with 17 bases remaining between them. This sample was included in a study of cytomegalovirus exposure and HLA in healthy donors. Study-level findings and limits: Most TCR sequences were rare, but some public TCRs occurred in many donors. Fewer N-insertions (relative to the roughly 630-donor mean) were reportedly seen in an Asian-associated ancestry cluster in a later analysis. In an earlier analysis, productive rearrangement rates for most beta V segments clustered near 87% or 30%.

All the people who gave samples were healthy bone marrow donors. The V and J genes are TRBV9 and TRBJ2-3, with D possibly TRBD1 on 8 matching bases. Material: PBMCs. The TCR comes from a woman aged 60 to 75 in good health and CMV-seronegative. CDR3 DNA: TGTGCCAGCAGCGTAGCCGGACAGGGAGGGGCGGATACGCAGTATTTT. Translated: CASSVAGQGGADTQYF.